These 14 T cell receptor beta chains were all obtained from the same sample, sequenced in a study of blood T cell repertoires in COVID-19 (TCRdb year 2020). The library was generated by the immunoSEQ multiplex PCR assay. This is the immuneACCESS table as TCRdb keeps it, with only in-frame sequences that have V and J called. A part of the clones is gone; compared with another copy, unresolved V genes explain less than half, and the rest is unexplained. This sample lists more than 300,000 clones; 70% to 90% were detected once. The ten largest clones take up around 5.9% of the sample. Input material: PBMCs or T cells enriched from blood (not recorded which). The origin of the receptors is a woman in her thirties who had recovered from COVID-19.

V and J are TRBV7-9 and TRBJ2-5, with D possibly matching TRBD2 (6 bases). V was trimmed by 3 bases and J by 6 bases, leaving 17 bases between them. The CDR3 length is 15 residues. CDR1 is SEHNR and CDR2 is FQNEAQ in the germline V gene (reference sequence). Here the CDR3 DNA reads TGTGCCAGCAGCTTTTCCGGCGGGGCCGGAAAGACCCAGTACTTC. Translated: CASSFSGGAGKTQYF. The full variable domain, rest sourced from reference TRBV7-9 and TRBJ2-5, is DTGVSQNPRHKITKRGQNVTFRCDPISEHNRLYWYRQTLGQGPEFLTYFQNEAQLEKSRLLSDRFSAERPKGSFSTLEIQRTEQGDSAMYLCASSFSGGAGKTQYFGPGTRLLVL.

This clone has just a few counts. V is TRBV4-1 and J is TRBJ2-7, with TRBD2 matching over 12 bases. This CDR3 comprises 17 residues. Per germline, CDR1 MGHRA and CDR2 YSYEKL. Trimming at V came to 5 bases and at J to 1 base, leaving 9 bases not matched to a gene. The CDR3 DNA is TGCGCCAGCAGCTCGACTAGCGGGGGTTTCACGTCCTACGAGCAGTACTTC. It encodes CASSSTSGGFTSYEQYF.

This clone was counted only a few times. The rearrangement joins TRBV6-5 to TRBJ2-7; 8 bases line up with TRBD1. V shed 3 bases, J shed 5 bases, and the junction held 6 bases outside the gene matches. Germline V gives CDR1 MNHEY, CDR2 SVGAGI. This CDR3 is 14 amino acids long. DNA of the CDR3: TGTGCCAGCAGTTATCTTGGACAGGGAAACGAGCAGTACTTC. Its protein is CASSYLGQGNEQYF.

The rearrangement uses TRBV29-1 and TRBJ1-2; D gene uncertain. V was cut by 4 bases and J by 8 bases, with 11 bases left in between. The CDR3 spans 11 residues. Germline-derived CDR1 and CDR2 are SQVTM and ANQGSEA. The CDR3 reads CSVAGVDGYTF. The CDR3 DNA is TGCAGCGTTGCCGGGGTTGACGGCTACACCTTC. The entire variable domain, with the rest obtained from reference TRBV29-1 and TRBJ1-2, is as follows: SAVISQKPSRDICQRGTSLTIQCQVDSQVTMMFWYRQQPGQSLTLIATANQGSEATYESGFVIDKFPISRPNLTFSTLTVSNMSPEDSSIYLCSVAGVDGYTFGSGTRLTVV.

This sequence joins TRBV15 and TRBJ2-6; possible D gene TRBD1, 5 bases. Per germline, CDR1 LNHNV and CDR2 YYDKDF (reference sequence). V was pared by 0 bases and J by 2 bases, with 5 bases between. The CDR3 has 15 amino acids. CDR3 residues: CATSRDRAGANVLTF. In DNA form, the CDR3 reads TGTGCCACCAGCAGAGACAGGGCTGGGGCCAACGTCCTGACTTTC.

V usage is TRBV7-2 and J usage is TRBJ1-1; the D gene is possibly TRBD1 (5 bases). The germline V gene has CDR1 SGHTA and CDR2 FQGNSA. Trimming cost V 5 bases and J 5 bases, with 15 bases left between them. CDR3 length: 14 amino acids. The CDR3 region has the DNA TGTGCCAGCAGCCCGGTCGGGGGGGGAACTGAAGCTTTCTTT. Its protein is CASSPVGGGTEAFF.

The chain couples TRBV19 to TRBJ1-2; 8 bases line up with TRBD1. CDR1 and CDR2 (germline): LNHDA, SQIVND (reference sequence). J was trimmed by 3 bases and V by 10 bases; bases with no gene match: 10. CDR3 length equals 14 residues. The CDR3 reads CATQGQGAYYGYTF. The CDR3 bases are TGTGCCACCCAAGGGCAGGGGGCCTACTATGGCTACACCTTC.

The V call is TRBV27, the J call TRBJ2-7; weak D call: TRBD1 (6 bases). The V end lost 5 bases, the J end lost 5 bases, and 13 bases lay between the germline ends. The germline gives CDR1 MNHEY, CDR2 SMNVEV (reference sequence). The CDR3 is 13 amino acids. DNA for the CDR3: TGTGCCAGCAGTCCCTGGGGGCTGCACGAGCAGTACTTC. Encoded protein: CASSPWGLHEQYF.

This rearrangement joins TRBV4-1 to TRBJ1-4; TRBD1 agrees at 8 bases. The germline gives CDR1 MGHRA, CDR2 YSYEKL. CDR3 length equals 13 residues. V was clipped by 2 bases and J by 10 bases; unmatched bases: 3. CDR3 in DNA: TGCGCCAGCAGCCAAACAACAGGGGGAAAACTGTTTTTT. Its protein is CASSQTTGGKLFF.

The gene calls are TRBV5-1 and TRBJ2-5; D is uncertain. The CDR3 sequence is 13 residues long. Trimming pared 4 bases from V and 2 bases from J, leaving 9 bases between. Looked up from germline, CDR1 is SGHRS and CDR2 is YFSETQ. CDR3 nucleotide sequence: TGCGCCAGCAGCCCCTCTATACAAGAGACCCAGTACTTC. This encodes CASSPSIQETQYF.

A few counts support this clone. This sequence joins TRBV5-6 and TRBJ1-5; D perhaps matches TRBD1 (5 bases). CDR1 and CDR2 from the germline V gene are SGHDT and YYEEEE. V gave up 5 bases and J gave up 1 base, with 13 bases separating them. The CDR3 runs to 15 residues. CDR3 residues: CASRLGGTSNQPQHF. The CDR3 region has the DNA TGTGCCAGCAGGCTGGGGGGAACCAGCAATCAGCCCCAGCATTTT.

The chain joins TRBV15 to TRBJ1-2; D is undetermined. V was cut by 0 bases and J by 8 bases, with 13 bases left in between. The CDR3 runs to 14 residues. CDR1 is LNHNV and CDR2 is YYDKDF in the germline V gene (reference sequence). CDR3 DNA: TGTGCCACCAGCAGAGATCGAAAACAATCGGGCTACACCTTC. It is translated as CATSRDRKQSGYTF.

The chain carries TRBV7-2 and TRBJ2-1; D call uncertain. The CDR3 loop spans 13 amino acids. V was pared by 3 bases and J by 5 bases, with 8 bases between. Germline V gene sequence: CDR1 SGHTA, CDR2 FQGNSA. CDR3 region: CASSFPNNNEQFF. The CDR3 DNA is TGTGCCAGCAGCTTCCCGAACAACAATGAGCAGTTCTTC.

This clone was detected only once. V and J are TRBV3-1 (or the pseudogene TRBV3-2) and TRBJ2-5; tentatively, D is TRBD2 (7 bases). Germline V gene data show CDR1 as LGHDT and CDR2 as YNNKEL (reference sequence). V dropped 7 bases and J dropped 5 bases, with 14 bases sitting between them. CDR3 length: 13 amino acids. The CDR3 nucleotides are TGTGCCAGCATCCCGGGGGGCAGGGAGACCCAGTACTTC. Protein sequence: CASIPGGRETQYF.